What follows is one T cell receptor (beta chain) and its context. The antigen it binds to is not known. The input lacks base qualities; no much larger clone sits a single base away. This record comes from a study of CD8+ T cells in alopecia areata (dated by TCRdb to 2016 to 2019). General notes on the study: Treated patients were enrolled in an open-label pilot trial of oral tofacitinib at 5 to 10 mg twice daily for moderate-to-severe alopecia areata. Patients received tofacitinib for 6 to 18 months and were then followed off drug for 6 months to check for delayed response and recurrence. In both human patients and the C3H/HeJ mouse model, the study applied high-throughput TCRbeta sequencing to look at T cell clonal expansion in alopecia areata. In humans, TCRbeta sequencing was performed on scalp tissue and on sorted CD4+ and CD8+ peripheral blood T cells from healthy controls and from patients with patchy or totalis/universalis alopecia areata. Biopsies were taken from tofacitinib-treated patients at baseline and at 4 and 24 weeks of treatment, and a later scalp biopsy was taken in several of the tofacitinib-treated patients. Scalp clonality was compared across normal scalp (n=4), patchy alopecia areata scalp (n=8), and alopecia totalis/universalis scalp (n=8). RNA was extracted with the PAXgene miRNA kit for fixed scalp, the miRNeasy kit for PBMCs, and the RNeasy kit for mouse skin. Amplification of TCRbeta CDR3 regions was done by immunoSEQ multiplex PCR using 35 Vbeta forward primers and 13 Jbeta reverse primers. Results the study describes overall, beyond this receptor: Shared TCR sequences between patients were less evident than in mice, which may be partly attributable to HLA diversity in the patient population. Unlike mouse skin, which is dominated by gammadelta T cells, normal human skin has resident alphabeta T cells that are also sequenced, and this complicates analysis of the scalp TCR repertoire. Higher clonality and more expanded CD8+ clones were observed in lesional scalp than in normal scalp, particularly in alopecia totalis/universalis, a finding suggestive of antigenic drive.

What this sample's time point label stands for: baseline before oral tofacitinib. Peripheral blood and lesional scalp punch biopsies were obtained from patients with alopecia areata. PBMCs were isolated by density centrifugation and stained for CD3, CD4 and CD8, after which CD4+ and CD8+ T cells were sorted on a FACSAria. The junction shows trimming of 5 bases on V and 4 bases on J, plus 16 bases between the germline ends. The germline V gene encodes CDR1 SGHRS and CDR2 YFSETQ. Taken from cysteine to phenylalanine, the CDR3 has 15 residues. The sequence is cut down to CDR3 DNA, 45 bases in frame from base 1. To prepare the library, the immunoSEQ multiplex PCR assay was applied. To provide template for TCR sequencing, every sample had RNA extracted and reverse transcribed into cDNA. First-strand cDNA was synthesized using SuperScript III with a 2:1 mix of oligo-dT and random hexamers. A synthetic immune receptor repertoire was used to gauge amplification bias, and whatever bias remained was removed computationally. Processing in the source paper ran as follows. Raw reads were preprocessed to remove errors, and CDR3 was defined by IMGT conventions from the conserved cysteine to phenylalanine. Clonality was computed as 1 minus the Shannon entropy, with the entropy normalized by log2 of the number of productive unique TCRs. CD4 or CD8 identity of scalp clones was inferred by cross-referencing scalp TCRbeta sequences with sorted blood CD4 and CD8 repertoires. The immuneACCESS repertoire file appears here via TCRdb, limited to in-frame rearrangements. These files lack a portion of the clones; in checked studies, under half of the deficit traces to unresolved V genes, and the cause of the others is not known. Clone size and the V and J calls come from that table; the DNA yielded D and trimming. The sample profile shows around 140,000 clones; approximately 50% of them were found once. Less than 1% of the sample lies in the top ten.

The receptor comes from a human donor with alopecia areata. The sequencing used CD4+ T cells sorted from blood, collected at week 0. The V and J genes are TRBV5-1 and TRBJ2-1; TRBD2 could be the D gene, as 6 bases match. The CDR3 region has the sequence CASRVLAQTYNEQFF. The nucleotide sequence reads TGCGCCAGCAGGGTTCTAGCGCAGACATACAATGAGCAGTTCTTC.